Below are 14 T cell receptor beta chains sequenced from a single sample in a study of blood T cell repertoires in COVID-19. Sequencing used immunoSEQ multiplex PCR; TCRdb keeps in-frame clones, though not all of them. The data contain 140,000 to 150,000 clones, roughly nine tenths of them singletons. The sample consisted of peripheral blood. All receptors derive from a human donor in a cohort sampled during active COVID-19.

The chain joins TRBV6-6 to TRBJ2-5, with 14 positions matching TRBD2. The CDR3 contains 15 residues. Germline V gene sequence: CDR1 MNHNY, CDR2 SVGAGI (reference sequence). The V and J ends lost 3 bases and 5 bases, in that order; junction bases with no gene match: 2. The DNA of the CDR3 is TGTGCCAGCAGTTATCGGACTAGCGGGGGGGAGACCCAGTACTTC. Protein: CASSYRTSGGETQYF.

The chain employs TRBV6-2 or TRBV6-3 and TRBJ1-6; 7 bases map to TRBD1. Germline CDR1 and CDR2: MNHEY and SVGEGT. This CDR3 comprises 14 residues. Trimming at V came to 6 bases and at J to 9 bases, leaving 8 bases not matched to a gene. CDR3 sequence reads: CASSLRDSPSPLHF. Here the CDR3 DNA reads TGTGCCAGCAGCCTTAGGGACAGCCCTTCACCCCTCCACTTT.

The rearrangement joins TRBV10-3 to TRBJ1-1; 8 nucleotides agree with TRBD1. This CDR3 region has 13 residues. Looked up from germline, CDR1 is ENHRY and CDR2 is SYGVKD. The V and J ends lost 10 bases and 0 bases, in that order; junction bases with no gene match: 4. CDR3 DNA: TGTGCCAACCGACAGGGGCTGAACACTGAAGCTTTCTTT. As protein: CANRQGLNTEAFF.

The V gene is TRBV2, the J gene TRBJ2-5; D may be TRBD2 (5 bases). V was pared by 6 bases and J by 1 base, with 12 bases between. The CDR3 contains 14 residues. From germline, CDR1 is SNHLY and CDR2 FYNNEI. The CDR3 sequence: CASSLSEGQETQYF. The CDR3 coding sequence is TGTGCCAGCAGCCTTTCTGAGGGCCAAGAGACCCAGTACTTC.

The chain uses TRBV9 and TRBJ2-3; unclear D gene. The CDR3 has 13 residues. The V and J ends lost 1 base and 6 bases respectively, with 9 bases between them. CDR1 is SGDLS and CDR2 is YYNGEE in the germline V gene. The CDR3 is CASSVTAGDTQYF. CDR3 nucleotides: TGTGCCAGCAGCGTAACGGCCGGGGATACGCAGTATTTT.

This chain joins TRBV6-5 and TRBJ2-1, with 15 bases lining up with TRBD2. The CDR3 covers 15 residues. Germline lookup yields CDR1 MNHEY and CDR2 SVGAGI. The trim removed 6 bases at V and 6 bases at J, leaving 3 bases unmatched. Here the CDR3 DNA reads TGTGCCAGCAGCCGGGGACTAGCGGGGGGCAATGAGCAGTTCTTC. Translation gives CASSRGLAGGNEQFF.

This rearrangement joins TRBV11-3 to TRBJ2-5; perhaps TRBD2 as D (6 bases). The CDR3 is 13 amino acids. The V end was cut by 5 bases, the J end by 5 bases, with 12 bases between. Germline V gene data show CDR1 as SGHNT and CDR2 as YENEEA. CDR3 loop: CASSQTGGETQYF. CDR3 in DNA: TGTGCCAGCAGCCAAACCGGGGGTGAGACCCAGTACTTC.

This chain connects TRBV5-1 to TRBJ1-2; 12 bases align to TRBD1. Unmatched junction bases numbered 7, after V lost 3 bases and J lost 7 bases. This CDR3 spans 15 amino acids. CDR1 is SGHRS, CDR2 YFSETQ, per germline. CDR3 sequence (DNA): TGCGCCAGCAGCTGGGCCGGGACAGGGGGCCCTGGCTACACCTTC. Encoded protein: CASSWAGTGGPGYTF.

This sequence joins TRBV2 and TRBJ1-5, with 8 nucleotides matching TRBD1. Germline CDR1 SNHLY, CDR2 FYNNEI. V dropped 6 bases and J dropped 0; count of bases not matched to a gene: 1. CDR3 length: 14 residues. In DNA, the CDR3 is TGTGCCAGCAGGGACAGGGCTAGCAATCAGCCCCAGCATTTT. Encoded protein: CASRDRASNQPQHF.

The chain is built from TRBV19 and TRBJ2-1; D remains unclear. Germline V CDR1 and CDR2: LNHDA, SQIVND (reference sequence). There are 12 residues in the CDR3. V dropped 10 bases and J dropped 6 bases, with 13 bases sitting between them. CDR3 nucleotide sequence: TGTGCCACCCTATCACTCGGCAATGAGCAGTTCTTC. It is translated as CATLSLGNEQFF.

This chain connects TRBV9 to TRBJ2-3; 7 bases are a match to TRBD1. The germline V gene encodes CDR1 SGDLS and CDR2 YYNGEE. This CDR3 is built from 17 residues. V trimming: 3 bases; J trimming: 2 bases; junction bases outside the gene matches: 12. This CDR3 is CASSARTGPAVTDTQYF. DNA of the CDR3: TGTGCCAGCAGCGCTCGGACAGGCCCCGCGGTCACAGATACGCAGTATTTT.

This chain's CDR3 is CASSEQPNTEAFF. As DNA, the CDR3 is TGCGCCAGCAGCGAACAGCCGAACACTGAAGCTTTCTTT. This chain connects TRBV5-1 to TRBJ1-1; no reliable D call. The CDR3 length is 13 residues. Germline V gene lookup returns CDR1 SGHRS and CDR2 YFSETQ. The ends were cut back, 4 bases at V and 1 base at J, with 8 bases in the middle.

This clone was picked up a small number of times. The CDR3 sequence: CATVSWDRGQESNQPQHF. In DNA, the CDR3 is TGTGCCACCGTGAGTTGGGACAGGGGGCAGGAGAGCAATCAGCCCCAGCATTTT. The chain links TRBV28 to TRBJ1-5; 12 bases are a match to TRBD1. CDR3 length: 18 amino acids. The V gene's germline CDR1 is MDHEN and CDR2 SYDVKM. Trimming cost V 10 bases and J 1 base; bases outside gene matches: 14.

This chain connects TRBV4-3 to TRBJ2-2; D is possibly TRBD2 (5 bases). Between the trimmed V and J ends, which lost 4 bases and 4 bases, there was a span of 13 bases. CDR3 length equals 15 residues. From germline, CDR1 is LGHNA and CDR2 YSLEER. The CDR3 spells CASSRGYGLTGELFF. The DNA for the CDR3 is TGCGCCAGCAGCCGAGGGTACGGTCTCACCGGGGAGCTGTTTTTT.